This T cell receptor (beta chain) was sequenced for a study of CD8 T cells in Susac syndrome. V was pared by 1 base and J by 6 bases, with 9 bases between. Per germline, CDR1 DFQATT and CDR2 SNEGSKA (reference sequence). The CDR3 is made up of 12 amino acids. An input of 0.5 to 1 ug of RNA was subjected to reverse transcription using random hexamers. TCRdb independently ran MiXCR on the immunoSEQ multiplex PCR reads; one entry per CDR3 protein. The sample yields 150,000 to 200,000 distinct CDR3 sequences, about 94% seen once. The origin of this receptor is a human donor in good health. The sequenced sample was CD4+ T cells from PBMCs. J is TRBJ1-1 and V is TRBV20-1; D is unclear. The CDR3 reads CSARGTSPEAFF. DNA for the CDR3: TGCAGTGCTAGAGGGACTTCTCCTGAAGCTTTCTTT.